This TCR beta chain derives from a study of control samples from healthy donors and cancer patients. Sequencing was performed with immunoSEQ multiplex PCR; in TCRdb, only in-frame clones are kept and a portion is missing. Among 20,000 or so clones listed, more than 70% were seen once. What was sequenced was PBMCs. This clonotype was sampled from a man aged 60-69 years with head and neck cancer.

For the CDR3, the DNA is TGCGCCAGCAGGCCCGGGACAGGGGCTCGCCACGAGCAGTACTTC. Translated, it gives CASRPGTGARHEQYF. The chain uses TRBV5-1 and TRBJ2-7; the match to TRBD1 covers 10 bases. CDR1 SGHRS and CDR2 YFSETQ come from the germline V gene. The CDR3 has 15 amino acids. The junction had 10 bases not matched to a gene; V was cut back by 5 bases and J by 5 bases.